The clone carrying this TCR beta chain was observed many times. What it recognizes is unknown. The data stem from a study of T cell repertoires in cytomegalovirus infection. Study-wide context: Indications of both CMV infection and matching HLA type were provided by public TCR beta signatures. Points from the study as a whole: In two of eight donors, the top clonotype was HLA-C-restricted CMV-specific. Summed frequency of public TCR beta families distinguished CMV carriers with the relevant HLA.

MiXCR, run by TCRdb on the reads, gives a single entry per CDR3 protein. The sample holds 250,000 or so distinct CDR3 sequences, roughly 10% seen once. The sequence was collected from a human donor in good health (CMV status not recorded). Some clones in this sample may be carry-over from other donors' samples. The specimen sequenced was PBMCs.

The CDR3 region has the DNA TGTGCCAGCAGCATTGGCCCGAACACCGGGGAGCTGTTTTTT. Protein: CASSIGPNTGELFF. The rearrangement joins TRBV7-2 to TRBJ2-2; unclear D gene. Germline CDR1 and CDR2: SGHTA and FQGNSA. This CDR3 has 14 amino acids. V was trimmed by 5 bases and J by 0 bases, leaving 7 bases between them.